This T cell receptor (beta chain) was found in a study of CXCR3-negative and CXCR3-positive naive CD8 T cells. Points on this clonotype: The antigen is not known.

The method, 5' RACE with UMI labels, was used to prepare the TRB cDNA libraries. TCRdb reprocessed the 5' RACE reads, keeping one entry per CDR3 protein, no DNA. The sample has about 70,000 distinct CDR3 sequences. CD45RO-CCR7+CD27+CD95- defined naive CD8+ T cells. Germline CDR1 reads KGHSH; CDR2 reads LQKENI. The CDR3 loop spans 14 amino acids. General study findings and limits: Similarly elevated diversity marked both naive subsets, with memory CD8+ cells showing far lower diversity. Naive cells positive for CXCR3 carried more hydrophobic TRB CDR3s than CXCR3-negative ones. After cryopreservation, expression of CXCR3 was partially reduced, and most assays were run with fresh PBMCs. Naive subsets expressed similar surface CD5; TRB CDR3 features served to infer TCR strength.

This sequence was found in a human donor in good health. Some clones in this sample may be carry-over from other donors' samples. Sequencing was performed on naive CXCR3+ CD8+ T cells from blood. Documented subset: CD45RO-CCR7+CD27+CD95- naive CD8+ T cells expressing CXCR3 (TNR3+). The chain combines TRBV18 with TRBJ2-7; with no DNA, the TCRdb D assignment of TRBD1 cannot be verified. This CDR3 reads CASSPRTGENEQYF.